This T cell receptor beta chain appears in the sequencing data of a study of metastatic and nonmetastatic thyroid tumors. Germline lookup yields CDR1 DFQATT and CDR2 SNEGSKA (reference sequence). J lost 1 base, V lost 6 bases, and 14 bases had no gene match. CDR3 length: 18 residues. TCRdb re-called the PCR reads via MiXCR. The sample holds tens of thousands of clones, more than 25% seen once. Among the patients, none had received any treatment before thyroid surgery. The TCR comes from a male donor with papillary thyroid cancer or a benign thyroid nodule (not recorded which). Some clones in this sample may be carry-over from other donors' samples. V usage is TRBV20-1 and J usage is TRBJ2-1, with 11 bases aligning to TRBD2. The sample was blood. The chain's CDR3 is CSAEPGTSGTISYNEQFF. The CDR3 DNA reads TGCAGTGCCGAACCTGGGACTAGCGGAACCATTTCCTACAATGAGCAGTTCTTC.